Listed below are T cell receptor beta chains from one sample, sequenced in a study of technical replicates of blood from several donors. Here immunoSEQ multiplex PCR was the method, and the copy in TCRdb shows in-frame clones only, minus some. This table holds about 64,000 clones, about 88% found once. Sequencing was done on a sample of PBMCs. The receptors shown here come from a human donor in good health. Some clones in this sample may be carry-over from other donors' samples. CDR3s include the opening cysteine and the closing phenylalanine or tryptophan. A D gene is named only where the DNA matches it firmly. Clone size is given for some rows only: seen once, a few or many times, or a class if the clone is expanded.

D	V	J	size	CDR3	DNA
TRBD1	TRBV4-3	TRBJ2-7	-	CASSQRQGFSSYEQYF	TGCGCCAGCAGCCAGAGACAGGGTTTCTCCTCCTACGAGCAGTACTTC
TRBD1	TRBV9	TRBJ2-2	-	CASSADRGNTGELFF	TGTGCCAGCAGCGCGGACAGGGGAAACACCGGGGAGCTGTTTTTT
-	TRBV13	TRBJ1-2	once	CASSLEPQGYTF	TGTGCCAGCAGCTTAGAGCCACAGGGCTACACCTTC
TRBD2	TRBV6-5	TRBJ2-5	once	CASMDRAGGWETQYF	TGTGCCAGCATGGACCGAGCGGGGGGATGGGAGACCCAGTACTTC
TRBD1	TRBV27	TRBJ2-7	-	CASSPRTGGRGYEQYF	TGTGCCAGCAGCCCACGGACAGGGGGACGAGGCTACGAGCAGTACTTC
-	TRBV7-2	TRBJ1-4	-	CASSFFGATNEKLFF	TGTGCCAGCAGCTTTTTTGGAGCAACTAATGAAAAACTGTTTTTT
-	TRBV7-2	TRBJ2-1	-	CASSLFDEQFF	TGTGCCAGCAGCTTATTCGATGAGCAGTTCTTC
-	TRBV6-5	TRBJ1-1	-	CASRLQVNTEAFF	TGTGCCAGCAGGTTACAAGTGAACACTGAAGCTTTCTTT
-	TRBV6-5	TRBJ1-1	-	CASSAGAPNTEAFF	TGTGCCAGCAGTGCAGGGGCCCCGAACACTGAAGCTTTCTTT
TRBD2	TRBV30	TRBJ2-5	-	CAWRGEGLQETQYF	TGTGCCTGGCGTGGTGAGGGACTACAAGAGACCCAGTACTTC
-	TRBV7-3	TRBJ1-5	-	CASSLGPDQPQHF	TGTGCCAGCAGCTTGGGGCCAGATCAGCCCCAGCATTTT
TRBD1	TRBV5-1	TRBJ2-7	-	CASRPGQGYEQYF	TGCGCCAGTCGACCGGGACAGGGCTACGAGCAGTACTTC
-	TRBV7-2	TRBJ2-6	once	CASSLGGQSGANVLTF	TGTGCCAGCAGCTTAGGGGGGCAATCTGGGGCCAACGTCCTGACTTTC
-	TRBV6-4	TRBJ2-3	-	CASSEQGRDTQYF	TGTGCCAGCAGTGAACAGGGACGGGATACGCAGTATTTT
-	TRBV12-5	TRBJ1-1	-	CASGLTTLVQQTTEAFF	TGTGCTAGTGGTTTAACAACCCTCGTACAGCAAACCACTGAAGCTTTCTTT
TRBD1	TRBV19	TRBJ1-1	few	CASSSQGDAEAFF	TGTGCCAGTAGTAGCCAGGGGGACGCTGAAGCTTTCTTT
TRBD2	TRBV7-9	TRBJ2-7	-	CATDGRSGGLKGYEQYF	TGTGCCACCGACGGGAGGAGCGGGGGCCTCAAAGGCTACGAGCAGTACTTC
-	TRBV1	TRBJ1-3	-	CTSSHPTRQGARNTIYF	TGCACCAGCAGCCATCCCACCCGACAGGGGGCGAGAAACACCATATATTTT
TRBD1	TRBV18	TRBJ2-3	-	CASSPPVTGGSADTQYF	TGTGCCAGCTCACCACCGGTGACAGGGGGGAGTGCAGATACGCAGTATTTT
TRBD1	TRBV11-2	TRBJ1-2	-	CASSYPGQGYYGYTF	TGTGCCAGCAGCTACCCGGGACAGGGGTACTATGGCTACACCTTC
-	TRBV18	TRBJ2-7	once	CASSLDSHNYEQYF	TGTGCCAGCTCACTCGACAGTCATAACTACGAGCAGTACTTC
-	TRBV7-9	TRBJ2-3	once	CASSFGNTDTQYF	TGTGCCAGCAGCTTCGGGAACACAGATACGCAGTATTTT
-	TRBV10-3	TRBJ2-3	-	CAISDASESRDTQYF	TGTGCCATCAGTGATGCTAGCGAGTCGAGGGATACGCAGTATTTT
-	TRBV18	TRBJ1-5	few	CASSPGPGELGNQPQHF	TGTGCCAGCTCACCAGGTCCGGGGGAACTGGGCAATCAGCCCCAGCATTTT
TRBD2	TRBV7-6	TRBJ2-1	few	CASSLVYSGRDEQFF	TGTGCCAGCAGCTTAGTGTATAGCGGGAGGGATGAGCAGTTCTTC
TRBD2	TRBV14	TRBJ2-1	-	CASSLGRLAGGEQFF	TGTGCCAGCAGCCTCGGTAGGCTAGCGGGGGGTGAGCAGTTCTTC
-	TRBV9	TRBJ1-3	-	CASSVVDSGNTIYF	TGTGCCAGCAGCGTTGTGGACAGTGGAAACACCATATATTTT
-	TRBV7-3	TRBJ1-1	-	CASSLLPGHLEAFF	TGTGCCAGCAGCTTACTCCCCGGACACCTTGAAGCTTTCTTT
-	TRBV19	TRBJ2-1	-	CASSITGEGPNNEQFF	TGTGCCAGTAGTATCACGGGGGAAGGTCCCAACAATGAGCAGTTCTTC
-	TRBV6-5	TRBJ1-6	-	CASSLQGSSYNSPLHF	TGTGCCAGCAGTTTACAGGGTAGCTCCTATAATTCACCCCTCCACTTT
-	TRBV5-4	TRBJ2-5	few	CASSRTGLMVSKTQYF	TGTGCCAGCAGCCGGACGGGACTCATGGTATCGAAGACCCAGTACTTC
-	TRBV5-1	TRBJ1-2	-	CASSFDRANYGYTF	TGCGCCAGCAGTTTTGACAGAGCTAACTATGGCTACACCTTC
TRBD1	TRBV7-9	TRBJ1-4	-	CASSLAGGTTNEKLFF	TGTGCCAGCAGCTTAGCAGGGGGCACTACTAATGAAAAACTGTTTTTT
-	TRBV9	TRBJ1-1	once	CASSAGDTQENTEAFF	TGTGCCAGCAGCGCTGGGGACACCCAGGAGAACACTGAAGCTTTCTTT